Only a few counts were recorded for the clone carrying this T cell receptor (beta chain). The antigen is not known. This specimen belongs to a study of T-cell reconstitution after alpha-beta-depleted transplantation in children. General study findings and limits: The authors attributed T-cell counts and diversity one year after transplant mostly to newly produced T cells. TCRbeta diversity was high at day 60 in some patients (a result of surviving recipient T cells and thymic progenitors).

Unique molecular identifiers were used in preparing the TCRbeta library. MiXCR was run by TCRdb on the PCR reads, yielding one entry per CDR3 protein. This table has about 580,000 distinct CDR3 sequences, over 20% appearing once. Looked up from germline, CDR1 is MDHEN and CDR2 is SYDVKM. CDR3 length equals 16 residues. The V gene end was trimmed by 0 bases and the J gene end by 7 bases; junction bases not matched to a gene: 7. This chain links TRBV28 with TRBJ2-1; 9 bases match TRBD2. The clonotype originates from a boy under two years old with Wiskott-Aldrich syndrome, due to receive a stem cell transplant. Material: PBMCs, obtained before TCRalphabeta/CD19-depleted stem cell transplant. CDR3 sequence reads: CASSLWGGRAVNEQFF. In nucleotides, the CDR3 is TGTGCCAGCAGTTTATGGGGCGGGAGGGCCGTGAATGAGCAGTTCTTC. Combining the CDR3 with reference TRBV28 and TRBJ2-1 gives the whole variable domain DVKVTQSSRYLVKRTGEKVFLECVQDMDHENMFWYRQDPGLGLRLIYFSYDVKMKEKGDIPEGYSVSREKKERFSLILESASTNQTSMYLCASSLWGGRAVNEQFFGPGTRLTVL.